The clone carrying this T cell receptor beta chain was counted at least ten times. Its specificity is unknown. The data were obtained in a study of tumor-infiltrating lymphocytes in primary liver carcinoma. The CDR3 has 14 amino acids. The ends lost 4 bases at V and 6 bases at J; junction bases unmatched: 2. Both blood RNA, taken from unsorted whole blood, and germline DNA were extracted. General study points: A significantly higher top-250-clone fraction was recorded for tumors than for blood (p = 0.039). Tumor region pairs outstripped tumor-adjacent and tumor-blood pairs in overlap.

A primer matching the constant region was used to make TCR beta cDNA from approximately 0.45 ug of total RNA. Investigators got TCR beta libraries out of three nested multiplex PCR rounds, done with slightly modified ARM-PCR. In the first two PCR rounds, TRBV1-TRBV30 forward primers were paired with a C-beta reverse primer, and each round lasted approximately 10 cycles. Via MiXCR, TCRdb re-called the multiplex PCR reads, giving one row per CDR3 protein. The sample lists hundreds of thousands of distinct CDR3 sequences, about 60% occurring once. Sample: peripheral blood. The chain links TRBV12-3 or TRBV12-4 to TRBJ2-3; TRBD2 matches 12 bases. This clonotype originated in a middle-aged man with primary liver carcinoma and hepatitis B virus infection. CDR3 region: CASSSSGRADTQYF. The CDR3 nucleotides are TGTGCCAGCAGTTCTAGCGGGAGGGCCGATACGCAGTATTTT.